These 29 T cell receptor beta chains share one sample of origin, sequenced in a study of monozygotic twins with inflammatory bowel disease. After re-calling the 5' RACE reads, TCRdb lists one entry per CDR3 protein, DNA absent. The ten most abundant clones cover approximately 2.4% of a sample with 350,000 to 500,000 distinct CDR3 sequences. The specimen was blood. These receptors were taken from a human donor with ulcerative colitis or Crohn's disease, or a healthy co-twin of an affected twin (not recorded which).

The rearrangement uses TRBV6-2 or TRBV6-3 and TRBJ1-2; the D gene TCRdb calls, TRBD1, cannot be checked with no DNA. The germline V gene has CDR1 MNHEY and CDR2 SVGEGT. This CDR3 contains 15 residues. This chain's CDR3 is CASSPSTGWNYGYTF.

V and J are TRBV7-9 and TRBJ2-5; with no DNA, the TCRdb D assignment of TRBD1 cannot be verified. The CDR3 is 16 residues long. Germline V CDR1 and CDR2: SEHNR, FQNEAQ (reference sequence). This chain's CDR3 is CASSPPGRGHRETQYF. Together with reference TRBV7-9 and TRBJ2-5, the CDR3 gives the full variable domain: DTGVSQNPRHKITKRGQNVTFRCDPISEHNRLYWYRQTLGQGPEFLTYFQNEAQLEKSRLLSDRFSAERPKGSFSTLEIQRTEQGDSAMYLCASSPPGRGHRETQYFGPGTRLLVL.

V usage is TRBV4-3 and J usage is TRBJ2-1. The CDR3 covers 13 residues. Germline V gene data show CDR1 as LGHNA and CDR2 as YSLEER. The CDR3 protein is CASSQEYGYLQFF.

The rearrangement uses TRBV7-2 and TRBJ1-2; the D gene TCRdb calls, TRBD1, cannot be checked with no DNA. Germline V CDR1 and CDR2: SGHTA, FQGNSA. The CDR3 totals 14 residues. This CDR3 reads CASHPAGGGSGYTF. The whole variable domain, remainder taken from reference TRBV7-2 and TRBJ1-2, is GAGVSQSPSNKVTEKGKDVELRCDPISGHTALYWYRQSLGQGLEFLIYFQGNSAPDKSGLPSDRFSAERTGGSVSTLTIQRTQQEDSAVYLCASHPAGGGSGYTFGSGTRLTVV.

The V call is TRBV20-1, the J call TRBJ1-5. The CDR3 is 14 residues long. The germline gives CDR1 DFQATT, CDR2 SNEGSKA (reference sequence). The CDR3 sequence is CSARDRRGNQPQHF.

The chain combines TRBV19 with TRBJ1-2; the D call of TRBD1 rests on TCRdb alone, since no DNA is present to check it. Germline V gene sequence: CDR1 LNHDA, CDR2 SQIVND (reference sequence). The CDR3 totals 14 residues. The CDR3 spells CASSIQGAVYGYTF.

The rearrangement uses TRBV29-1 and TRBJ1-5; there is no DNA to check the TCRdb D call of TRBD1. Germline V gene data show CDR1 as SQVTM and CDR2 as ANQGSEA. This CDR3 has 13 amino acids. CDR3 in amino acids: CSVRTDGNQPQHF.

V is TRBV7-8 and J is TRBJ1-1. CDR3 length: 15 residues. Germline V CDR1 and CDR2: SGHVS, FQNEAQ. The CDR3 spells CASSLRLGANTEAFF.

The chain couples TRBV7-2 to TRBJ1-1; TCRdb picks TRBD1, but there is no DNA to check that call. CDR1 and CDR2 (germline): SGHTA, FQGNSA. CDR3 size: 16 residues. The CDR3 loop reads CASSLGGAGVNTEAFF. Combining the CDR3 with reference TRBV7-2 and TRBJ1-1 gives the whole variable domain GAGVSQSPSNKVTEKGKDVELRCDPISGHTALYWYRQSLGQGLEFLIYFQGNSAPDKSGLPSDRFSAERTGGSVSTLTIQRTQQEDSAVYLCASSLGGAGVNTEAFFGQGTRLTVV.

The CDR3 loop reads CASSLGTDTGELFF. The chain uses TRBV6-6 and TRBJ2-2; TCRdb designates TRBD1, a call that cannot be tested without DNA. The CDR3 covers 14 residues. CDR1 and CDR2 from the germline V gene are MNHNY and SVGAGI (reference sequence).

This sequence joins TRBV20-1 and TRBJ1-5; TCRdb returns TRBD1, unconfirmable since there is no DNA. Germline lookup yields CDR1 DFQATT and CDR2 SNEGSKA (reference sequence). The CDR3 has 12 residues. The CDR3 here is CSAQQGSQPQHF.

The genes are TRBV7-2 and TRBJ2-3; TCRdb selects TRBD1, and the lack of DNA leaves this call unchecked. Looked up from germline, CDR1 is SGHTA and CDR2 is FQGNSA. The CDR3 is 15 residues long. The CDR3 spells CASSLNRQAQDTQYF.

The chain employs TRBV6-1 and TRBJ2-5; TCRdb's D call, TRBD2, is unchecked because there is no DNA. CDR3 size: 17 residues. Looked up from germline, CDR1 is MNHNS and CDR2 is SASEGT. CDR3 sequence reads: CASTSTTSGGAGETQYF.

The chain couples TRBV12-3 or TRBV12-4 to TRBJ1-5; TCRdb's D gene call, TRBD1, goes unchecked for lack of DNA. The CDR3 length is 14 residues. The CDR3 here is CASSFIGGNQPQHF.

V and J are TRBV5-1 and TRBJ1-1; TCRdb names TRBD1, which stays unverified in the absence of DNA. Germline V CDR1 and CDR2: SGHRS, YFSETQ. CDR3 length equals 13 residues. The CDR3 loop is CASSLTGNTEAFF.

The J gene is TRBJ2-7, the V gene TRBV5-8; TCRdb's D call of TRBD2 is untestable without DNA. The CDR3 contains 13 residues. Germline V gene lookup returns CDR1 SGHTS and CDR2 YDEGEE. The CDR3 is CAGRDTYSYEQYF.

The V and J genes are TRBV6-1 and TRBJ2-7; TCRdb reports TRBD1, a call that lacks DNA to check it against. In germline, CDR1 is MNHNS, CDR2 SASEGT. There are 13 residues in the CDR3. The CDR3 loop reads CASSEDPLGEQYF.

The chain has TRBV7-9 and TRBJ2-7. The CDR3 has 13 amino acids. Germline values: CDR1 SEHNR, CDR2 FQNEAQ (reference sequence). CDR3: CASRVDRSYEQYF.

This chain uses TRBV3-1 with TRBJ2-5; no DNA is available, so the TRBD1 call from TCRdb remains unchecked. The CDR3 consists of 15 residues. Per germline, CDR1 LGHDT and CDR2 YNNKEL (reference sequence). The CDR3 region is CASSQEGATAGTQYF.

The chain recombines TRBV19 with TRBJ2-1; TCRdb names TRBD2, which stays unverified in the absence of DNA. Germline loops: CDR1 LNHDA, CDR2 SQIVND (reference sequence). The CDR3 is 15 residues long. This chain's CDR3 is CASTARASGRNEQFF.

The chain couples TRBV5-1 to TRBJ2-5; TCRdb picks TRBD1, but there is no DNA to check that call. Germline V CDR1 and CDR2: SGHRS, YFSETQ. This CDR3 is built from 15 residues. This CDR3 is CPSSARTPHQETQYF.

This chain uses TRBV5-1 with TRBJ2-6. The germline V gene has CDR1 SGHRS and CDR2 YFSETQ. The CDR3 is made up of 15 amino acids. CDR3: CASSTAISGANVLTF. Full variable domain (remainder filled in from reference TRBV5-1 and TRBJ2-6): KAGVTQTPRYLIKTRGQQVTLSCSPISGHRSVSWYQQTPGQGLQFLFEYFSETQRNKGNFPGRFSGRQFSNSRSEMNVSTLELGDSALYLCASSTAISGANVLTFGAGSRLTVL.

The rearrangement uses TRBV5-1 and TRBJ2-7; TCRdb designates TRBD2, a call that cannot be tested without DNA. The germline V gene has CDR1 SGHRS and CDR2 YFSETQ. CDR3 length equals 15 residues. The CDR3 sequence: CASSPVLDLSYEQYF.

This rearrangement joins TRBV7-2 to TRBJ2-1; TCRdb indicates TRBD1, and absent DNA this call remains unverified. The CDR3 contains 12 residues. From germline, CDR1 is SGHTA and CDR2 FQGNSA. CDR3 sequence reads: CASSLIPGQLFF.

V gene TRBV10-3 combines with J gene TRBJ2-1. This CDR3 has 12 residues. Germline V gene sequence: CDR1 ENHRY, CDR2 SYGVKD. Here the CDR3 reads CAISEGVREQFF.

The genes are TRBV6-5 and TRBJ1-2. This CDR3 is 14 amino acids long. Looked up from germline, CDR1 is MNHEY and CDR2 is SVGAGI. This chain's CDR3 is CASSYSEGTYGYTF.

J is TRBJ2-5 and V is TRBV5-1. Germline lookup yields CDR1 SGHRS and CDR2 YFSETQ. The CDR3 has 12 amino acids. The CDR3 loop reads CASSLGTETQYF.

V and J are TRBV29-1 and TRBJ1-1; the D call of TRBD1 rests on TCRdb alone, since no DNA is present to check it. CDR1 and CDR2 from the germline V gene are SQVTM and ANQGSEA. There are 13 residues in the CDR3. This CDR3 is CSVRDRTNTEAFF.

This chain uses TRBV7-2 with TRBJ2-4; TCRdb selects TRBD1, and the lack of DNA leaves this call unchecked. Germline loops: CDR1 SGHTA, CDR2 FQGNSA. The CDR3 is 16 amino acids. The CDR3 reads CASSLASTGGKNIQYF. The variable domain in full, completed from reference TRBV7-2 and TRBJ2-4, reads GAGVSQSPSNKVTEKGKDVELRCDPISGHTALYWYRQSLGQGLEFLIYFQGNSAPDKSGLPSDRFSAERTGGSVSTLTIQRTQQEDSAVYLCASSLASTGGKNIQYFGAGTRLSVL.